A single count supports the clone carrying this T cell receptor (beta chain). The target antigen is unknown. This record comes from a study of T cell responses to AZD1222 COVID-19 vaccine. Study conclusions and caveats: Nearly half of spike-specific TCRs reportedly target unmutated variant regions.

The trim removed 3 bases at V and 7 bases at J, leaving 16 bases unmatched. The CDR3 contains 17 residues. Germline CDR1 and CDR2: SGHRS and YFSETQ. The repertoire was sequenced with immunoSEQ multiplex PCR; TCRdb's copy has only in-frame clones and lacks some. The table includes approximately 44,000 clones, around three quarters detected once. The starting material was peripheral blood, obtained on day 0 of AZD1222 vaccination. The chain recombines TRBV5-1 with TRBJ1-2; 9 bases fit TRBD1. The source is an adult in good health. The CDR3: CASSSGTGMRSRSGYTF. Here the CDR3 DNA reads TGCGCCAGCAGCTCCGGGACAGGGATGAGGTCGCGAAGTGGCTACACCTTC.